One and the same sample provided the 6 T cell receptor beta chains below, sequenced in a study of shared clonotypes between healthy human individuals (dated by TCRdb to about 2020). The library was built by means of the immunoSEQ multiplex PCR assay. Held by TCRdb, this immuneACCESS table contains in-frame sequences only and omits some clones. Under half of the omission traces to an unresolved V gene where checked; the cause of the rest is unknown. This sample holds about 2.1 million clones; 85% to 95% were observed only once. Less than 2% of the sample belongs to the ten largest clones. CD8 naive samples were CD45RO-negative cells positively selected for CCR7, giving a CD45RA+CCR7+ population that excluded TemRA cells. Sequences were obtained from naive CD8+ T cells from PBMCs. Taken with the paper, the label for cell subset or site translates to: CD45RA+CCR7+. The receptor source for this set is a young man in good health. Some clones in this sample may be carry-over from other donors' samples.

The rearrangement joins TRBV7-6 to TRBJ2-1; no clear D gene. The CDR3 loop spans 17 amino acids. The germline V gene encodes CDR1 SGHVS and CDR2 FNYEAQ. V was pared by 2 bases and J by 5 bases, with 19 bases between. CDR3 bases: TGTGCCAGCAGCTTACAAGTGGGTCCCTCAAGAAACAATGAGCAGTTCTTC. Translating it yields CASSLQVGPSRNNEQFF.

The CDR3 region is CASGGIKGTNTEAFF. The CDR3 bases are TGTGCCAGCGGGGGGATCAAGGGAACTAACACTGAAGCTTTCTTT. The chain couples TRBV6-6 to TRBJ1-1; D possibly corresponds to TRBD1 (5 bases). V lost 8 bases and J lost 2, with 18 bases in between. In germline, CDR1 is MNHNY, CDR2 SVGAGI (reference sequence). This CDR3 has 15 residues.

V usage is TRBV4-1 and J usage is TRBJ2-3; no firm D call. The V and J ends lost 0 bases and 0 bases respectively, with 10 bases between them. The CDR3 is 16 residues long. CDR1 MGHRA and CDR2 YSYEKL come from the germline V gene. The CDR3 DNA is TGCGCCAGCAGCCAAGAGTGGACGCTTAGCACAGATACGCAGTATTTT. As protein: CASSQEWTLSTDTQYF.

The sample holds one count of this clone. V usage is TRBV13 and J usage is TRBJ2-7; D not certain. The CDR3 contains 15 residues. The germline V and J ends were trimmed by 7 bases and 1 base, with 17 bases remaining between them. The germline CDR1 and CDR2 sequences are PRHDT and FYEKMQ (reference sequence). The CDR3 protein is CASKSSLGISYEQYF. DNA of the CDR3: TGTGCCAGCAAATCTTCCCTGGGGATTTCCTACGAGCAGTACTTC.

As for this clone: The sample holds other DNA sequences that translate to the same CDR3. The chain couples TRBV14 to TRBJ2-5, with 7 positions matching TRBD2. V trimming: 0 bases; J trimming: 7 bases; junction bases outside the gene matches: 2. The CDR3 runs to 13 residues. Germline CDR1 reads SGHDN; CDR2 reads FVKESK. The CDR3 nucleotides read TGTGCCAGCAGCCAAGAACCGGGGGGGACCCAGTACTTC. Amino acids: CASSQEPGGTQYF.

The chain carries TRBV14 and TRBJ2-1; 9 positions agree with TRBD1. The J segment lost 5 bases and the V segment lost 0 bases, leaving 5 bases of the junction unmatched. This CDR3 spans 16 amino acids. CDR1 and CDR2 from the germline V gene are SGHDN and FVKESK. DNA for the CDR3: TGTGCCAGCAGCCAAGAGGGACAGGGTCCCCACAATGAGCAGTTCTTC. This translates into CASSQEGQGPHNEQFF.